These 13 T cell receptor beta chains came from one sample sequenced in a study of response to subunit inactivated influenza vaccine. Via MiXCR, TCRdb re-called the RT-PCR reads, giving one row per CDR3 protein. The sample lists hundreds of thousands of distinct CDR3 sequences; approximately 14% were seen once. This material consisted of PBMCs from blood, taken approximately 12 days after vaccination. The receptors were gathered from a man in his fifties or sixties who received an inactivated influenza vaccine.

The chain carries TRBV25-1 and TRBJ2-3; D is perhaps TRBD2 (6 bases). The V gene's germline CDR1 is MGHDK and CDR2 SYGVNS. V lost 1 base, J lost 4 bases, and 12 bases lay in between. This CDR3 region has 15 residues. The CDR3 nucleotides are TGTGCCAGCAGTGAATGCGAGTGGGGGGCAGATACGCAGTATTTT. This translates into CASSECEWGADTQYF.

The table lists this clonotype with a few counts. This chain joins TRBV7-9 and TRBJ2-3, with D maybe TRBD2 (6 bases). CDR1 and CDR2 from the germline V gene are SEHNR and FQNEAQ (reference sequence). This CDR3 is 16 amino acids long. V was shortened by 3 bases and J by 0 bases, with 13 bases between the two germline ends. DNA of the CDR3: TGTGCCAGCAGCTTGACGTGGGGGACTAGCACAGATACGCAGTATTTT. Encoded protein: CASSLTWGTSTDTQYF. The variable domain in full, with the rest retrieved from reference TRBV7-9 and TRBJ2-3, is DTGVSQNPRHKITKRGQNVTFRCDPISEHNRLYWYRQTLGQGPEFLTYFQNEAQLEKSRLLSDRFSAERPKGSFSTLEIQRTEQGDSAMYLCASSLTWGTSTDTQYFGPGTRLTVL.

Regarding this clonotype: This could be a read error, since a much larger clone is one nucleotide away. The CDR3 loop reads CASSSIQAALVSPLHF. The CDR3 DNA sequence: TGTGCCAGCAGCAGTATACAGGCGGCGTTGGTTTCACCCCTCCACTTT. The chain employs TRBV7-9 and TRBJ1-6, with D possibly TRBD1 on 5 matching bases. This CDR3 comprises 16 residues. V dropped 5 bases and J dropped 9 bases, with 20 bases sitting between them. The germline CDR1 and CDR2 sequences are SEHNR and FQNEAQ (reference sequence). Full variable domain (rest looked up from reference TRBV7-9 and TRBJ1-6): DTGVSQNPRHKITKRGQNVTFRCDPISEHNRLYWYRQTLGQGPEFLTYFQNEAQLEKSRLLSDRFSAERPKGSFSTLEIQRTEQGDSAMYLCASSSIQAALVSPLHFGNGTRLTVT.

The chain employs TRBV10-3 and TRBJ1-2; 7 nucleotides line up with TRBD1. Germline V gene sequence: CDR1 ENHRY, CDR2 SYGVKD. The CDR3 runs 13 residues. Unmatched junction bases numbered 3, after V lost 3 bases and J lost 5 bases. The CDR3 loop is CAISDGTAYGYTF. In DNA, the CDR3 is TGTGCCATCAGTGATGGGACAGCGTATGGCTACACCTTC.

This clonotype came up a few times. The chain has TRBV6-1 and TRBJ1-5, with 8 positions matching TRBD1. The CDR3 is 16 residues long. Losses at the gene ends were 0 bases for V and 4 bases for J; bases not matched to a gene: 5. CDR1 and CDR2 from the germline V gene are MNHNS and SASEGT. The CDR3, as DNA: TGTGCCAGCAGTGAAGCGGGACAGGTTCATAATCAGCCCCAGCATTTT. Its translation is CASSEAGQVHNQPQHF.

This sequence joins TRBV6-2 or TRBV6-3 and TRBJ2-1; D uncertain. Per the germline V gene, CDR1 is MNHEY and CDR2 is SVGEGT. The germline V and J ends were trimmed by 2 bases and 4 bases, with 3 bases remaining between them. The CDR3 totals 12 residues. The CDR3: CASSYVYNEQFF. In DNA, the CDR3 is TGTGCCAGCAGTTACGTTTACAATGAGCAGTTCTTC.

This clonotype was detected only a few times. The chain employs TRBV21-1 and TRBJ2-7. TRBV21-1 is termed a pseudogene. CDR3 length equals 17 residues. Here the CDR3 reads CASSKALLGSYPYEQYF. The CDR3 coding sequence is TGTGCCAGCAGCAAAGCGCTTTTGGGCTCCTATCCCTACGAGCAGTACTTC.

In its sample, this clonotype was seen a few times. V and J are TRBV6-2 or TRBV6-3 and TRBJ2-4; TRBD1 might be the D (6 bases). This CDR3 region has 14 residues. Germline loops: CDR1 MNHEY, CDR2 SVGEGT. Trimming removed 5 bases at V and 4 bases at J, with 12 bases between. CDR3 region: CASSPSGVKNIQYF. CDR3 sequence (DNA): TGTGCCAGCAGTCCCTCAGGGGTAAAAAACATTCAGTACTTC.

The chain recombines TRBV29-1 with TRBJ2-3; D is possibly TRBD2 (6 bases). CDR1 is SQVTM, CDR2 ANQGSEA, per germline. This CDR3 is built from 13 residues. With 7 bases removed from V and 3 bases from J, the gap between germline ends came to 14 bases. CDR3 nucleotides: TGCAGCGCCTTAAGGAGGGGTACAGATACGCAGTATTTT. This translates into CSALRRGTDTQYF.

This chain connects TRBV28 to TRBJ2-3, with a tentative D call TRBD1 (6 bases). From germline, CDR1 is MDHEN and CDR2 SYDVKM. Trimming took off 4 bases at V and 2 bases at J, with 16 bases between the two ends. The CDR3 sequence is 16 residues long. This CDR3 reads CASSSLAGVDTDTQYF. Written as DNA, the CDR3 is TGTGCCAGCAGTTCACTGGCAGGGGTTGACACAGATACGCAGTATTTT.

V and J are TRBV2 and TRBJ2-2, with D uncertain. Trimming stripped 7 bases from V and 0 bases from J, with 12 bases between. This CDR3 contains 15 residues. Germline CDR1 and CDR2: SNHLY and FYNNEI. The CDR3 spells CASKDHYPNTGELFF. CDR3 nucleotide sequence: TGTGCCAGCAAAGACCACTACCCGAACACCGGGGAGCTGTTTTTT.

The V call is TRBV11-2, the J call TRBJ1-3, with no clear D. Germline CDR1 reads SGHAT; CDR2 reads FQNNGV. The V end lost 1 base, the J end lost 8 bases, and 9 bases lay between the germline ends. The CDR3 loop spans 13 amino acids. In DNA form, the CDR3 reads TGTGCCAGCAGCTTAGTCCACCGCGACACCATATATTTT. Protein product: CASSLVHRDTIYF.

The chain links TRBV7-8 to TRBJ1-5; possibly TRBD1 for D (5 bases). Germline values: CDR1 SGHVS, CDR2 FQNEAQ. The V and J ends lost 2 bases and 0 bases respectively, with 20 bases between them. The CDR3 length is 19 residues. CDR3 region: CASSLSSGTGDYSNQPQHF. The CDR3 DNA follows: TGTGCCAGCAGCTTATCCTCCGGGACTGGGGACTATAGCAATCAGCCCCAGCATTTT.